The rows below give T cell receptor beta chains drawn from one sample of a study of cytomegalovirus exposure and HLA in healthy donors. The method was immunoSEQ multiplex PCR; TCRdb's version includes in-frame clones alone and lacks a portion of them. Among around 200,000 clones listed, approximately 79% were seen once. The sample taken for sequencing was PBMCs. Every receptor here comes from a woman aged 30 to 39 in good health and CMV-seropositive. Both conserved end residues are part of each CDR3. A D gene is named only where the DNA matches it firmly. Part of the rows lack a size; the others show once, few, many or a class for expanded clones.

clone size	J gene	CDR3 length	V gene	D gene	CDR3 DNA	CDR3 protein
.	TRBJ1-2	15	TRBV19	TRBD1	TGTGCCAGTTGCCGGGACAGGGGGATTAACTATGGCTACACCTTC	CASCRDRGINYGYTF
.	TRBJ1-1	12	TRBV21-1	.	TGTGCCAGCACTCGGACTAGGACTGAAGCTTTCTTT	CASTRTRTEAFF
.	TRBJ1-5	13	TRBV6-6	.	TGTGCCAGCAGCCAGTATAGCAATCAGCCCCAGCATTTT	CASSQYSNQPQHF
.	TRBJ2-1	18	TRBV4-3	TRBD2	TGCGCCAGCAGCCCAGGACTAGCGGGAGAGTATGGTTACAATGAGCAGTTCTTC	CASSPGLAGEYGYNEQFF
.	TRBJ1-1	14	TRBV13	.	TGTGCCAGCAGCTTAAAACAGGGATACACTGAAGCTTTCTTT	CASSLKQGYTEAFF
.	TRBJ2-7	14	TRBV7-7	.	TGTGCCAGCAGCGCACAGGGAGTTGGAGACGAGCAGTACTTC	CASSAQGVGDEQYF
.	TRBJ2-1	13	TRBV4-3	.	TGCGCCAGCAGCCAAGATCTTCCGAATGAGCAGTTCTTC	CASSQDLPNEQFF
.	TRBJ2-4	15	TRBV4-1	.	TGCGCCAGCAGCCACCCAGGATTAGCCAAAAACATTCAGTACTTC	CASSHPGLAKNIQYF
.	TRBJ1-5	17	TRBV4-1	.	TGCGCCAGCAGCCTAACAATTTTGGTCTCAAGCAATCAGCCCCAGCATTTT	CASSLTILVSSNQPQHF
.	TRBJ2-7	15	TRBV11-2	.	TGTGCCAGCAGCCCAGAGGGCCCCGGGGCCTACGAGCAGTACTTC	CASSPEGPGAYEQYF
.	TRBJ2-1	18	TRBV5-6	.	TGTGCCAGCAGCTTTCAGTTAGGAGGGGCAAGCTCCTACAATGAGCAGTTCTTC	CASSFQLGGASSYNEQFF
.	TRBJ2-1	15	TRBV2	.	TGTGCCAGCTCCCTACAGGGAGGGTCCTACAATGAGCAGTTCTTC	CASSLQGGSYNEQFF
.	TRBJ2-7	15	TRBV6-1	TRBD1	TGTGCCAGCAGGGGAACAGGGGGCGCTTTCTACGAGCAGTACTTC	CASRGTGGAFYEQYF
.	TRBJ2-7	13	TRBV19	.	TGTGCCAGTGGAGAGGACACCTCCTACGAGCAGTACTTC	CASGEDTSYEQYF
once	TRBJ1-5	14	TRBV27	.	TGTGCCAGCAGTTTCCTGGGCCTAAATCAGCCCCAGCATTTT	CASSFLGLNQPQHF
.	TRBJ2-3	13	TRBV6-1	.	TGTGCCAGCAGGGTGGGGGCTGCAGATACGCAGTATTTT	CASRVGAADTQYF
.	TRBJ2-6	14	TRBV9	.	TGTGCCAGCAGCGTAGGACTTGGGGCCAACGTCCTGACTTTC	CASSVGLGANVLTF
.	TRBJ1-2	17	TRBV19	.	TGTGCCAGTAGTAGAACTCATAGCCCACAGGGTAGCTATGGCTACACCTTC	CASSRTHSPQGSYGYTF